This note documents a single T cell receptor (beta chain) sequence. What it recognizes is unknown. This sample was taken from a study of T-cell memory formation after mild COVID-19. The study, taken as a whole, reports: Whereas later expanders leaned CD4+, clones contracting day 15 to 85 showed a balanced CD4/CD8 makeup.

TCRdb re-derived calls from the 5' RACE reads in MiXCR, one entry per CDR3 protein. Of tens of thousands of distinct CDR3 sequences detected, about 13% appear once; the ten largest clones hold 27%. Trimming stripped 2 bases from V and 2 bases from J, with 9 bases between. The germline V gene has CDR1 LGHDT and CDR2 YNNKEL (reference sequence). CDR3 length: 14 residues. Sequencing was performed on PBMCs or a T cell subset sorted from them (not recorded which). This clonotype originated in an adult woman who had mild COVID-19 (a few samples of this study predate the infection). Cell type and time point are not known. The chain combines TRBV3-1 with TRBJ1-1; TRBD1 is a possible D gene (5 bases). For the CDR3, the DNA is TGTGCCAGCAGCCAAAGCAGGGACAACACTGAAGCTTTCTTT. Translation: CASSQSRDNTEAFF.